The rows below give T cell receptor beta chains drawn from one sample of a study of blood T cell repertoires in COVID-19. TCRdb keeps only in-frame clones here, not all; method: immunoSEQ multiplex PCR. The sample has fewer than 350,000 clones; about 85% are singletons. Sequenced input: PBMCs or T cells enriched from blood (not recorded which). These receptors all stem from a woman aged 50 to 65 who had recovered from COVID-19. CDR3s include the opening cysteine and the closing phenylalanine or tryptophan. Fields, in order: D gene, J gene, clone size, V gene, CDR3 DNA, CDR3 protein. D genes are given only for firm matches. Expanded clones are given a class, and other clones once, few, many or no size at all.

NA | TRBJ2-3 | NA | TRBV29-1 | TGCAGCGTTGTAATCAGCACAGATACGCAGTATTTT | CSVVISTDTQYF
TRBD2 | TRBJ2-7 | once | TRBV3-1/TRBV3-2 | TGTGCCAGCAGCCAAGAGGTCGCTAGCGGGGGCTACGAGCAGTACTTC | CASSQEVASGGYEQYF
TRBD1 | TRBJ2-2 | NA | TRBV18 | TGTGCCAGCTCCCGATTGCGCGACAGGGACACCGGGGAGCTGTTTTTT | CASSRLRDRDTGELFF
TRBD1 | TRBJ2-1 | NA | TRBV10-3 | TGTGCCATCAGTGAGTCGTACAGGGGTCCGGGCAATGAGCAGTTCTTC | CAISESYRGPGNEQFF
TRBD1 | TRBJ2-3 | NA | TRBV28 | TGTGCCAGCAGAACACCGGGACAGCACACCACAGATACGCAGTATTTT | CASRTPGQHTTDTQYF
TRBD1 | TRBJ2-7 | NA | TRBV28 | TGTGCCAGCAGGCCGGGACAGAGAGCTCCCTACGAGCAGTACTTC | CASRPGQRAPYEQYF
TRBD2 | TRBJ2-7 | NA | TRBV13 | TGTGCCAGCAGCTTAGTTCTTGGTGCTAGCGGGGCCTACGAGCAGTACTTC | CASSLVLGASGAYEQYF
NA | TRBJ2-6 | NA | TRBV28 | TGTGCCAGCAAGGGAGGAGGGTCCGGGGCCAACGTCCTGACTTTC | CASKGGGSGANVLTF
NA | TRBJ1-6 | NA | TRBV5-1 | TGCGCCAGCAGCTCCGGACCCGGGGATTCACCCCTCCACTTT | CASSSGPGDSPLHF
NA | TRBJ1-6 | NA | TRBV2 | TGTGCCACCCGAACAGGGTACGGCTCACCCCTCCACTTT | CATRTGYGSPLHF
TRBD1 | TRBJ2-1 | NA | TRBV6-5 | TGTGCCAGCAGTCCGGGTTGGACAGGGGTCAATGAGCAGTTCTTC | CASSPGWTGVNEQFF
TRBD1 | TRBJ1-1 | once | TRBV5-5 | TGTGCCAGCAGCCCGAGGGTCATGCAACAGGGGTTGGCCACTGAAGCTTTCTTT | CASSPRVMQQGLATEAFF
TRBD1 | TRBJ1-2 | NA | TRBV12-3/TRBV12-4 | TGTGCCAGCAGTAGACAGGGAGGCGGCTACACCTTC | CASSRQGGGYTF
NA | TRBJ1-3 | NA | TRBV6-4 | TGTGCCAGCAGTGAATCCACAGGGTTCAGCTCTGGAAACACCATATATTTT | CASSESTGFSSGNTIYF
NA | TRBJ2-2 | NA | TRBV12-3/TRBV12-4 | TGTGCCAGCAGACTGACATCCACCGGGGAGCTGTTTTTT | CASRLTSTGELFF
TRBD1 | TRBJ1-1 | NA | TRBV18 | TGTGCCAGCTCACCGGACAGGATGGCTGAAGCTTTCTTT | CASSPDRMAEAFF
TRBD2 | TRBJ2-7 | NA | TRBV5-1 | TGCGCCAGCAGCTTGGAGCCTAGCGGGAGGTCGACCTACGAGCAGTACTTC | CASSLEPSGRSTYEQYF
TRBD1 | TRBJ2-7 | NA | TRBV4-1 | TGCGCCAGCAGCCAAGAAGACGTAGGGACAGGCGGGTACGAGCAGTACTTC | CASSQEDVGTGGYEQYF
TRBD1 | TRBJ2-7 | NA | TRBV19 | TGTGCCAGTAGTCTCCGACAGGGGACTGACGAGCAGTACTTC | CASSLRQGTDEQYF
TRBD1 | TRBJ1-5 | NA | TRBV5-6 | TGTGCCAGCAGCCCGCGACAGGGTAAGGGTCAGCCCCAGCATTTT | CASSPRQGKGQPQHF
TRBD2 | TRBJ2-7 | NA | TRBV4-2 | TGTGCCAGCAGCCAAGGACTGAGGCGGGGGAGCCCTTACGAGCAGTACTTC | CASSQGLRRGSPYEQYF
TRBD1 | TRBJ1-2 | once | TRBV10-1 | TGCGCCAGCAGCGTGGACAGGAACTATGGCTACACCTTC | CASSVDRNYGYTF
NA | TRBJ1-5 | NA | TRBV2 | TGTGCCAGCAGGGGTGAGGGAGGACATCAGCCCCAGCATTTT | CASRGEGGHQPQHF
NA | TRBJ1-2 | NA | TRBV28 | TGTGCCAGCAGTTTACCGGACTACTATGCCTATGGCTACACCTTC | CASSLPDYYAYGYTF
NA | TRBJ2-3 | once | TRBV10-1 | TGCGCCAGCAGTGAGTCAGGAGGGGGCTATAGCACAGATACGCAGTATTTT | CASSESGGGYSTDTQYF
TRBD1 | TRBJ1-6 | few | TRBV7-2 | TGTGCCAGCAGCTTAGCTCAGGGGGTCAATTCACCCCTCCACTTT | CASSLAQGVNSPLHF
NA | TRBJ2-4 | NA | TRBV12-5 | TGTGCTAGTGACGATCACAGGGAAGGGGCCAAAAACATTCAGTACTTC | CASDDHREGAKNIQYF
TRBD1 | TRBJ2-3 | once | TRBV12-3/TRBV12-4 | TGTGCCAGCAGTGGGACAGTCACAGATACGCAGTATTTT | CASSGTVTDTQYF
TRBD2 | TRBJ2-5 | NA | TRBV11-2 | TGTGCCAGCAGCTTAAGACTAGCGGGGTTGCAAGAGACCCAGTACTTC | CASSLRLAGLQETQYF
NA | TRBJ2-5 | NA | TRBV5-8 | TGTGCCAGCAGCTTGGGCTCAGGGACATCGGGCCAGGAGACCCAGTACTTC | CASSLGSGTSGQETQYF
TRBD2 | TRBJ2-2 | NA | TRBV19 | TGTGCCAGTAGTTCAGGGACTAGCGCAAACACCGGGGAGCTGTTTTTT | CASSSGTSANTGELFF
NA | TRBJ1-6 | NA | TRBV27 | TGTGCCAGCAGTTTATCCCCACGGGGTCATTCACCCCTCCACTTT | CASSLSPRGHSPLHF
NA | TRBJ2-7 | NA | TRBV27 | TGTGCCAGCAGTTCAATCTACGAGCAGTACTTC | CASSSIYEQYF
TRBD2 | TRBJ2-1 | once | TRBV7-9 | TGTGCCAGCAGCCCTACGCTAGCGGAGGGAAGGAGTAATGAGCAGTTCTTC | CASSPTLAEGRSNEQFF
NA | TRBJ2-3 | NA | TRBV12-3/TRBV12-4 | TGTGCCAGCAGAGGGCTACAGGGTACGCAGTATTTT | CASRGLQGTQYF
TRBD1 | TRBJ2-7 | once | TRBV30 | TGTGCCTGTATCCGGCGACAGGGGAGCTCCTACGAGCAGTACTTC | CACIRRQGSSYEQYF
TRBD2 | TRBJ2-1 | few | TRBV5-1 | TGCGCCAGCAAACTAGCGGGGTACAATGAGCAGTTCTTC | CASKLAGYNEQFF
TRBD1 | TRBJ1-1 | NA | TRBV3-1/TRBV3-2 | TGTGCCAGCAGCCAAGATGGGGCCAGGGGGATTTTGAACACTGAAGCTTTCTTT | CASSQDGARGILNTEAFF
NA | TRBJ1-4 | NA | TRBV21-1 | TGTGCCAGGCGTCGGGAGGCAGAAAAACTGTTTTTT | CARRREAEKLFF
NA | TRBJ2-1 | NA | TRBV9 | TGTGCCAGCAGCGTAGGCCCGATAGCGGCCTCCTACAATGAGCAGTTCTTC | CASSVGPIAASYNEQFF
NA | TRBJ2-7 | few | TRBV3-1/TRBV3-2 | TGTGCCAGCAGCCAAGAGGGCTTAACCTACGAGCAGTACTTC | CASSQEGLTYEQYF